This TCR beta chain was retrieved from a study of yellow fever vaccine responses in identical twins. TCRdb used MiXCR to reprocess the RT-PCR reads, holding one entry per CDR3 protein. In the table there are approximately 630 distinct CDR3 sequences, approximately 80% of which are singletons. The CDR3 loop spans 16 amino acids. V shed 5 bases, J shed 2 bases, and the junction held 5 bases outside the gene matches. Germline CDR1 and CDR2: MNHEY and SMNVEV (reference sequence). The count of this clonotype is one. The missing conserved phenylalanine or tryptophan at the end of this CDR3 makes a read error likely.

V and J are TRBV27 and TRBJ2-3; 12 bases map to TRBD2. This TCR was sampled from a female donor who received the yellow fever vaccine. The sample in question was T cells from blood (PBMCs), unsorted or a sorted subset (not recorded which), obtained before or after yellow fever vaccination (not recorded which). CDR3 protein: CASSKRLAGATDTQYI. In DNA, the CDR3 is TGTGCCAGCAGTAAACGACTAGCGGGGGCCACAGATACGCAGTATATT.